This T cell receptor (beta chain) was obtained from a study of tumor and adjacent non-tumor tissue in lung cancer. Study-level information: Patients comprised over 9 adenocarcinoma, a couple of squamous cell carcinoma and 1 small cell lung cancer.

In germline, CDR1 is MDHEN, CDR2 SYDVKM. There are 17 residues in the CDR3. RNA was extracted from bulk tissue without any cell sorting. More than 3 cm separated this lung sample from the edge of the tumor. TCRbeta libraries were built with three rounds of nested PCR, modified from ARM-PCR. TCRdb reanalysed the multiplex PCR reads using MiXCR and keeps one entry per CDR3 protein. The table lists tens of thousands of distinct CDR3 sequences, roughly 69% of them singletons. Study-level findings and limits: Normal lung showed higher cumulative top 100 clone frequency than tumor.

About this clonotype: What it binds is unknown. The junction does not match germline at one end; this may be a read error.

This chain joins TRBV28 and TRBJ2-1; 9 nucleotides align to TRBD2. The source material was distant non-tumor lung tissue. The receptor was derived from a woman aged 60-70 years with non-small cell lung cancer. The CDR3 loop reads CASSLQTPGLAVIERFF. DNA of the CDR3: TGTGCCAGCAGTCTCCAAACACCGGGACTAGCTGTCATTGAGCGGTTCTTC.